A single sample gave rise to the 26 T cell receptor beta chains below, sequenced in a study of technical replicates of blood from a handful of donors. TCRdb's copy holds only in-frame clones and misses some; the assay was immunoSEQ multiplex PCR. The data show tens of thousands of clones, less than 95% seen once. Material for sequencing was T cells isolated from PBMCs. The receptors come from a human donor in good health.

The chain couples TRBV5-1 to TRBJ2-2; maybe TRBD1 (5 bases). The V gene's germline CDR1 is SGHRS and CDR2 YFSETQ. V lost 2 bases and J 0 bases, leaving 14 bases between the germline ends. This CDR3 spans 17 amino acids. In nucleotides, the CDR3 is TGCGCCAGCAGCTTATATTACCCGACAGCGAACACCGGGGAGCTGTTTTTT. Amino acids: CASSLYYPTANTGELFF.

This chain's CDR3 is CASRPNTLLTGDDTGELFF. CDR3 DNA sequence: TGTGCCAGCAGGCCGAACACCTTACTTACAGGGGACGACACCGGGGAGCTGTTTTTT. V gene TRBV7-9 combines with J gene TRBJ2-2, with 7 bases fitting TRBD1. Germline CDR1 is SEHNR and CDR2 is FQNEAQ (reference sequence). There are 19 residues in the CDR3. V gave up 6 bases and J gave up 3 bases; unmatched junction bases: 19.

This clone is a singleton in its sample. The rearrangement uses TRBV5-1 and TRBJ2-3; TRBD1 is a possible D gene (5 bases). Germline V CDR1 and CDR2: SGHRS, YFSETQ. The germline V and J ends were trimmed by 1 base and 4 bases, with 13 bases remaining between them. CDR3 length: 15 residues. CDR3 region: CASSLNRGGADTQYF. CDR3 bases: TGCGCCAGCAGCTTGAATAGGGGTGGGGCAGATACGCAGTATTTT. Drawing the rest from reference TRBV5-1 and TRBJ2-3, the complete variable domain is KAGVTQTPRYLIKTRGQQVTLSCSPISGHRSVSWYQQTPGQGLQFLFEYFSETQRNKGNFPGRFSGRQFSNSRSEMNVSTLELGDSALYLCASSLNRGGADTQYFGPGTRLTVL.

V is TRBV5-5 and J is TRBJ1-2, with TRBD1 matching over 9 bases. CDR3 length: 15 residues. Germline-derived CDR1 and CDR2 are SGHKS and YYEKEE (reference sequence). The V and J ends lost 1 base and 4 bases, in that order; junction bases with no gene match: 5. Written as DNA, the CDR3 is TGTGCCAGCAGCTTGCGCGGGACAGGGATCTATGGCTACACCTTC. Translated, it gives CASSLRGTGIYGYTF.

The chain joins TRBV28 to TRBJ2-5; perhaps TRBD2 as D (6 bases). Germline V CDR1 and CDR2: MDHEN, SYDVKM. The CDR3 totals 12 residues. Trimming stripped 8 bases from V and 4 bases from J, with 11 bases between. The CDR3 protein is CASLEGGETQYF. The DNA of the CDR3 is TGTGCCAGCTTAGAGGGAGGAGAGACCCAGTACTTC.

The genes are TRBV7-9 and TRBJ2-7, with 9 bases fitting TRBD2. CDR1 and CDR2 (germline): SEHNR, FQNEAQ (reference sequence). V was pared by 2 bases and J by 1 base, with 6 bases of the junction left unmatched. This CDR3 comprises 16 residues. The chain's CDR3 is CASSLRASGTSYEQYF. CDR3 nucleotide sequence: TGTGCCAGCAGCTTAAGAGCTAGCGGGACGTCCTACGAGCAGTACTTC.

This clone was detected only once. V is TRBV2 and J is TRBJ2-7, with D possibly being TRBD2 (5 bases). Trimming removed 6 bases from V and 3 bases from J, with 9 bases in between. Germline CDR1 and CDR2: SNHLY and FYNNEI. The CDR3 sequence is 12 residues long. The CDR3 here is CASRPGGYEQYF. CDR3 coding DNA: TGTGCCAGCAGGCCAGGAGGCTACGAGCAGTACTTC.

The chain links TRBV2 to TRBJ2-3, with 9 bases fitting TRBD1. J was trimmed by 4 bases and V by 5 bases; bases with no gene match: 4. The CDR3 extends over 14 amino acids. Germline V lookup: CDR1 SNHLY, CDR2 FYNNEI. The CDR3 is CASSWDRAPDTQYF. CDR3 DNA: TGTGCCAGCAGTTGGGACAGGGCCCCAGATACGCAGTATTTT.

The genes are TRBV6-4 and TRBJ2-1; 7 bases align to TRBD1. The CDR3 is 16 residues long. Germline CDR1 is MRHNA and CDR2 is SNTAGT. V gave up 5 bases and J gave up 8 bases; unmatched junction bases: 15. The CDR3 DNA is TGTGCCAGCAGTAGACAGATGCCGACAGGGATCTATGAGCAGTTCTTC. Its translation is CASSRQMPTGIYEQFF.

The chain recombines TRBV15 with TRBJ1-4, with D possibly being TRBD1 (6 bases). V lost 3 bases, J lost 5 bases, and 22 bases lay in between. The germline V gene has CDR1 LNHNV and CDR2 YYDKDF (reference sequence). The CDR3 runs 18 residues. The DNA for the CDR3 is TGTGCCACCAGCAGTACAGGGCTACGTATACTCGGGAATGAAAAACTGTTTTTT. Its protein product is CATSSTGLRILGNEKLFF.

The chain recombines TRBV7-2 with TRBJ2-2; no clear D gene. The CDR3 contains 15 residues. V lost 5 bases and J 7 bases, leaving 17 bases between the germline ends. Germline-derived CDR1 and CDR2 are SGHTA and FQGNSA. CDR3 bases: TGTGCCAGCAGCCAATACTATGTTTTGGGCGGGGAGCTGTTTTTT. It codes for CASSQYYVLGGELFF.

This clone came up once. This chain connects TRBV10-1 to TRBJ2-3, with 7 bases fitting TRBD2. Germline CDR1 WNHNN, CDR2 SYGVQD (reference sequence). The CDR3 has 14 residues. The V and J ends lost 6 bases and 4 bases, in that order; junction bases with no gene match: 7. CDR3 sequence: CASRPGTTADTQYF. Written as DNA, the CDR3 is TGCGCCAGCAGACCCGGGACTACGGCAGATACGCAGTATTTT.

The chain employs TRBV7-3 and TRBJ1-6; 7 bases align to TRBD1. CDR1 and CDR2 from the germline V gene are SGHTA and FQGTGA. CDR3 size: 21 residues. The ends lost 5 bases at V and 5 bases at J; junction bases unmatched: 24. The CDR3 protein is CASSLWGQTIDRGSNNSPLHF. The CDR3 coding sequence is TGTGCCAGCAGCCTATGGGGACAGACTATTGATAGGGGTTCTAATAATTCACCCCTCCACTTT. Drawing the rest from reference TRBV7-3 and TRBJ1-6, the complete variable domain is GAGVSQTPSNKVTEKGKYVELRCDPISGHTALYWYRQSLGQGPEFLIYFQGTGAADDSGLPNDRFFAVRPEGSVSTLKIQRTERGDSAVYLCASSLWGQTIDRGSNNSPLHFGNGTRLTVT.

V and J are TRBV15 and TRBJ1-2, with 8 bases fitting TRBD1. CDR1 is LNHNV, CDR2 YYDKDF, per germline (reference sequence). The CDR3 runs 15 residues. Trimming took 0 bases from V and 4 from J; bases not matched to a gene: 4. The CDR3 loop reads CATSRDQGALYGYTF. The CDR3 bases are TGTGCCACCAGCAGAGATCAGGGGGCCCTCTATGGCTACACCTTC.

The rearrangement uses TRBV9 and TRBJ2-7; the match to TRBD1 covers 8 bases. Trimming cost V 3 bases and J 0 bases; bases outside gene matches: 2. This CDR3 is built from 14 residues. Per the germline V gene, CDR1 is SGDLS and CDR2 is YYNGEE. The CDR3 nucleotides are TGTGCCAGCAGCGCGGGACAGGTCTCCTACGAGCAGTACTTC. This encodes CASSAGQVSYEQYF.

V and J are TRBV25-1 and TRBJ2-5; TRBD1 might be the D (5 bases). The J call could be wrong; TRBJ2-7 is a better fit for the DNA end. Looked up from germline, CDR1 is MGHDK and CDR2 is SYGVNS. This CDR3 region has 14 residues. CDR3 in DNA: TGTGCCAGCAGTGAGGCAGGGTTTTCCTACGAGCAGTACTTC. Translated, it gives CASSEAGFSYEQYF.

The V and J genes are TRBV29-1 and TRBJ2-3, with TRBD2 identical over 11 bases. CDR3 length equals 24 residues. V shed 8 bases and J 1 base; nucleotides not matched to a gene: 35. Germline V gene data show CDR1 as SQVTM and CDR2 as ANQGSEA. CDR3 protein: CSSRSWIGGIGLAGTGGGTDTQYF. CDR3 DNA: TGCAGCTCCCGGTCATGGATTGGAGGGATCGGACTAGCGGGCACAGGAGGCGGCACAGATACGCAGTATTTT.

The V gene is TRBV15, the J gene TRBJ2-3, with a tentative D call TRBD2 (6 bases). This CDR3 has 17 residues. V lost 7 bases, J lost 2 bases, and 22 bases lay in between. Germline V lookup: CDR1 LNHNV, CDR2 YYDKDF (reference sequence). CDR3 residues: CATIQDIVGGITDTQYF. The CDR3 DNA reads TGTGCCACCATCCAAGATATCGTTGGAGGGATCACAGATACGCAGTATTTT.

This clone was seen once. This sequence joins TRBV7-9 and TRBJ2-1; D uncertain. Trimming left V 1 base short and J 4 bases short, with 5 bases between. CDR1 and CDR2 from the germline V gene are SEHNR and FQNEAQ (reference sequence). This CDR3 spans 13 amino acids. DNA of the CDR3: TGTGCCAGCAGCTTAGACGGGTACAATGAGCAGTTCTTC. Its translation is CASSLDGYNEQFF.

This clone was found once. The chain uses TRBV10-3 and TRBJ1-2, with a possible D match to TRBD1 (5 bases). The V end was cut by 4 bases, the J end by 6 bases, with 18 bases between. There are 15 residues in the CDR3. In germline, CDR1 is ENHRY, CDR2 SYGVKD. The DNA of the CDR3 is TGTGCCATCAGTGGTGGCGTGGAGGGGAGGAATGGCTACACCTTC. It encodes CAISGGVEGRNGYTF.

The chain recombines TRBV9 with TRBJ1-3; D may be TRBD1 (5 bases). Trimming removed 0 bases at V and 1 base at J, with 11 bases between. This CDR3 comprises 16 residues. Germline values: CDR1 SGDLS, CDR2 YYNGEE. CDR3 protein: CASSVEQGISGNTIYF. CDR3 coding DNA: TGTGCCAGCAGCGTAGAGCAGGGAATTTCTGGAAACACCATATATTTT.

The chain links TRBV5-6 to TRBJ1-6; 7 positions match TRBD1. With 3 bases clipped from V and 3 bases from J, the junction kept 12 bases outside the gene matches. This CDR3 has 18 residues. Germline V gene data show CDR1 as SGHDT and CDR2 as YYEEEE. The CDR3 nucleotides read TGTGCCAGCAGCTGCCAGGGACAGTTCTCCGACTATAATTCACCCCTCCACTTT. This codes for CASSCQGQFSDYNSPLHF.

In DNA, the CDR3 is TGTGCCAGCTCACCGACAACGACGGCTGGAAACACCATATATTTT. The encoded protein is CASSPTTTAGNTIYF. This sequence joins TRBV18 and TRBJ1-3; D is unclear. The V end was cut by 3 bases, the J end by 2 bases, with 11 bases between. The CDR3 is 15 residues long. Germline CDR1 is KGHSH and CDR2 is LQKENI.

This sequence joins TRBV10-1 and TRBJ1-4; D uncertain. The germline CDR1 and CDR2 sequences are WNHNN and SYGVQD (reference sequence). Trimming removed 3 bases at V and 8 bases at J, with 10 bases between. The CDR3 is made up of 13 amino acids. The DNA of the CDR3 is TGCGCCAGCAGTGAACGGACGGGGGAAAAACTGTTTTTT. This encodes CASSERTGEKLFF.

This clone was seen a single time. The chain is built from TRBV6-4 and TRBJ1-2, with D possibly being TRBD1 (5 bases). Germline CDR1 and CDR2: MRHNA and SNTAGT. The CDR3 runs to 14 residues. V lost 4 bases, J lost 6 bases, and 15 bases lay in between. CDR3 DNA: TGTGCCAGCAGTGTCTCTGGGAGGGGCAATGGCTACACCTTC. Its protein product is CASSVSGRGNGYTF.

The chain recombines TRBV4-2 with TRBJ1-1; D ambiguous. The V end lost 0 bases, the J end lost 1 base, and 9 bases lay between the germline ends. CDR1 LGHNA and CDR2 YNFKEQ come from the germline V gene. This CDR3 contains 15 residues. CDR3 sequence (DNA): TGTGCCAGCAGCCAAGAAAGACATTCGAACACTGAAGCTTTCTTT. Translation: CASSQERHSNTEAFF.